A single sample is the source of the 7 T cell receptor beta chains below, sequenced in a study of blood T cell repertoires in COVID-19 (dated by TCRdb to 2018 to 2021). Library preparation employed the immunoSEQ multiplex PCR assay. As stored in TCRdb, this immuneACCESS dataset retains in-frame rearrangements with V and J assigned. A fraction of the clones does not appear; measured against another copy, unresolved V genes explain less than half of the discrepancy, and the remainder lacks a known reason. In this sample the table shows a few hundred thousand clones, approximately 86% of which occur a single time. The ten largest clones add up to about 3.4% of the sample. Sequenced: peripheral blood. These receptors all come from a woman under 30 with acute or convalescent COVID-19.

In this sample, this clone turned up many times. The V gene is TRBV5-1, the J gene TRBJ2-5, with 7 bases lining up with TRBD1. V shed 4 bases and J 5 bases; nucleotides not matched to a gene: 5. Germline CDR1 is SGHRS and CDR2 is YFSETQ. The CDR3 contains 13 residues. The CDR3: CASSLGGFETQYF. CDR3 bases: TGCGCCAGCAGCCTAGGGGGCTTTGAGACCCAGTACTTC. Full variable domain (rest looked up from reference TRBV5-1 and TRBJ2-5): KAGVTQTPRYLIKTRGQQVTLSCSPISGHRSVSWYQQTPGQGLQFLFEYFSETQRNKGNFPGRFSGRQFSNSRSEMNVSTLELGDSALYLCASSLGGFETQYFGPGTRLLVL.

In this sample, this clone turned up many times. The rearrangement uses TRBV5-1 and TRBJ2-1; TRBD2 might be the D (5 bases). Germline CDR1 reads SGHRS; CDR2 reads YFSETQ. Trimming removed 4 bases at V and 2 bases at J, with 13 bases between. The CDR3 runs 15 residues. The DNA of the CDR3 is TGCGCCAGCAGCCCGGCCCCAGCGGCCTACAATGAGCAGTTCTTC. Amino acid sequence: CASSPAPAAYNEQFF.

The CDR3 protein is CASRETVMITGELFF. The CDR3 DNA is TGTGCCAGCAGGGAGACAGTTATGATCACCGGGGAGCTGTTTTTT. The genes are TRBV6-5 and TRBJ2-2, with TRBD1 as a possible D gene (5 bases). Trimming cost V 6 bases and J 4 bases, with 15 bases left between them. Germline V gives CDR1 MNHEY, CDR2 SVGAGI. There are 15 residues in the CDR3.

The V and J genes are TRBV6-5 and TRBJ1-1; TRBD1 agrees at 7 bases. The CDR3 extends over 13 amino acids. The trim removed 8 bases at V and 11 bases at J, leaving 14 bases unmatched. Germline CDR1 is MNHEY and CDR2 is SVGAGI. The CDR3, as DNA: TGTGCCAGCTTAACAGGGGAGTCGGGGGTTGCTTTCTTT. It yields the protein CASLTGESGVAFF.

This sequence joins TRBV9 and TRBJ2-2; a weak D match, TRBD1 (6 bases). This CDR3 spans 15 amino acids. The V end lost 5 bases, the J end lost 2 bases, and 13 bases lay between the germline ends. In germline, CDR1 is SGDLS, CDR2 YYNGEE. The DNA of the CDR3 is TGTGCCAGCAGTAACCTCAGGGGTAACACCGGGGAGCTGTTTTTT. This translates into CASSNLRGNTGELFF. Drawing the rest from reference TRBV9 and TRBJ2-2, the complete variable domain is DSGVTQTPKHLITATGQRVTLRCSPRSGDLSVYWYQQSLDQGLQFLIQYYNGEERAKGNILERFSAQQFPDLHSELNLSSLELGDSALYFCASSNLRGNTGELFFGEGSRLTVL.

This sequence joins TRBV19 and TRBJ1-5; D call uncertain. From germline, CDR1 is LNHDA and CDR2 SQIVND (reference sequence). This CDR3 spans 13 amino acids. The V and J ends lost 5 bases and 9 bases respectively, with 14 bases between them. CDR3 amino acids: CASSSIGSVPQHF. The CDR3 nucleotides are TGTGCCAGTAGTTCGATAGGGAGCGTGCCCCAGCATTTT.

The chain links TRBV27 to TRBJ2-1; perhaps TRBD1 as D (6 bases). Germline V lookup: CDR1 MNHEY, CDR2 SMNVEV (reference sequence). V was trimmed by 7 bases and J by 10 bases, leaving 20 bases between them. This CDR3 contains 14 residues. Here the CDR3 reads CASKPGHLSGEQFF. In nucleotides, the CDR3 is TGTGCCAGCAAGCCGGGACATTTAAGTGGCGAGCAGTTCTTC.